The clone carrying this T cell receptor (beta chain) was observed once. Its matching antigen is unknown. Germline V CDR1 and CDR2: GTSNPN, SVGIG (reference sequence). V lost 0 bases and J lost 7, with 10 bases in between. The length of the CDR3 is 13 residues. This sample is part of a study of cytomegalovirus exposure and HLA in healthy donors. General study results and limits: Later genetic work tied a missense DCLRE1C variant to beta-chain V and J trimming. Rare TCR sequences predominated, though certain public TCRs were found in many donors. Later on, an analysis tied 15,000 to 20,000 TCR beta sequences to HLA alleles at 0.05 false discovery rate.

Primers: 60 Vbeta forward and 13 Jbeta reverse. Sequenced by immunoSEQ multiplex PCR; TCRdb stores in-frame clones only, minus some. Among 85,000 to 100,000 clones, 81% were seen once, and the ten largest hold about 1.2%. The source is a girl aged 2 to 9 in good health and CMV-seropositive. V and J are TRBV30 and TRBJ1-5; a weak D match, TRBD1 (5 bases). Material for sequencing was PBMCs. The CDR3 nucleotides are TGTGCCTGGAGTGTCAGGGAAGACCAGCCCCAGCATTTT. Translating gives CAWSVREDQPQHF.